This TCR beta chain was retrieved from a study of blood T cells in healthy people across ages. Study-wide points: Naive T cell percentage by flow cytometry tracked strongly with beta diversity.

The second PCR ran roughly 6 to 12 cycles with a sample-barcoded 5' primer and J-beta primers. Tagging of each cDNA molecule was performed by a template-switch adaptor with 12 random nucleotides. TCRdb re-called the 5' RACE reads through MiXCR, storing one row per CDR3 protein. The sample shows 600,000 to 900,000 distinct CDR3 sequences, roughly 26% of them seen only once. For this clonotype: Its antigen is unknown.

Trimming cost V 2 bases and J 0 bases; bases outside gene matches: 12. Germline CDR1 reads ENHRY; CDR2 reads SYGVKD. The CDR3 consists of 19 residues. This sample was also put to use in a study of T cells of mothers and their children. That source reports: The study found thymic selection shapes TCR recombination output similarly in related and unrelated pairs.

This clonotype was sampled from a boy younger than 18 in good health. Source material: blood. The V and J genes are TRBV10-3 and TRBJ2-2; 7 positions agree with TRBD1. The CDR3 coding sequence is TGTGCCATCAGTGAGGTTAGACAGGGCTCAAGGACGAACACCGGGGAGCTGTTTTTT. As protein: CAISEVRQGSRTNTGELFF.